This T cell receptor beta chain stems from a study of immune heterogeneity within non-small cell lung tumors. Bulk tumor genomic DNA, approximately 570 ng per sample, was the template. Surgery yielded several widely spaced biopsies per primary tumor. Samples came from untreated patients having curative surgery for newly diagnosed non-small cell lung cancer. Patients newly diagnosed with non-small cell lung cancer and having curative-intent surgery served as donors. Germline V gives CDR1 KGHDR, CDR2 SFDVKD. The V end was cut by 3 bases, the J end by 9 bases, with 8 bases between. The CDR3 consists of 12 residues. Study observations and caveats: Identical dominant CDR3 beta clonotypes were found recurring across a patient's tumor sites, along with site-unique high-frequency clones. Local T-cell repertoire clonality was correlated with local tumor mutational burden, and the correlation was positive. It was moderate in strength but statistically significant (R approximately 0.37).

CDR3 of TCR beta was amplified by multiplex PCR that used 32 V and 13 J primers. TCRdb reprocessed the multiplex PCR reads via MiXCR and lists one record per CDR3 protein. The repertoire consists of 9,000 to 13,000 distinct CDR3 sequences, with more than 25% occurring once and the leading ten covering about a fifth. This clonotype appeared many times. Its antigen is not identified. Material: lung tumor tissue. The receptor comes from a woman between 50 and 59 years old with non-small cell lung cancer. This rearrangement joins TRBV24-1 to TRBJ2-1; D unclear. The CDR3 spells CATSDPPGEQFF. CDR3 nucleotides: TGTGCCACCAGTGATCCCCCTGGTGAGCAGTTCTTC.